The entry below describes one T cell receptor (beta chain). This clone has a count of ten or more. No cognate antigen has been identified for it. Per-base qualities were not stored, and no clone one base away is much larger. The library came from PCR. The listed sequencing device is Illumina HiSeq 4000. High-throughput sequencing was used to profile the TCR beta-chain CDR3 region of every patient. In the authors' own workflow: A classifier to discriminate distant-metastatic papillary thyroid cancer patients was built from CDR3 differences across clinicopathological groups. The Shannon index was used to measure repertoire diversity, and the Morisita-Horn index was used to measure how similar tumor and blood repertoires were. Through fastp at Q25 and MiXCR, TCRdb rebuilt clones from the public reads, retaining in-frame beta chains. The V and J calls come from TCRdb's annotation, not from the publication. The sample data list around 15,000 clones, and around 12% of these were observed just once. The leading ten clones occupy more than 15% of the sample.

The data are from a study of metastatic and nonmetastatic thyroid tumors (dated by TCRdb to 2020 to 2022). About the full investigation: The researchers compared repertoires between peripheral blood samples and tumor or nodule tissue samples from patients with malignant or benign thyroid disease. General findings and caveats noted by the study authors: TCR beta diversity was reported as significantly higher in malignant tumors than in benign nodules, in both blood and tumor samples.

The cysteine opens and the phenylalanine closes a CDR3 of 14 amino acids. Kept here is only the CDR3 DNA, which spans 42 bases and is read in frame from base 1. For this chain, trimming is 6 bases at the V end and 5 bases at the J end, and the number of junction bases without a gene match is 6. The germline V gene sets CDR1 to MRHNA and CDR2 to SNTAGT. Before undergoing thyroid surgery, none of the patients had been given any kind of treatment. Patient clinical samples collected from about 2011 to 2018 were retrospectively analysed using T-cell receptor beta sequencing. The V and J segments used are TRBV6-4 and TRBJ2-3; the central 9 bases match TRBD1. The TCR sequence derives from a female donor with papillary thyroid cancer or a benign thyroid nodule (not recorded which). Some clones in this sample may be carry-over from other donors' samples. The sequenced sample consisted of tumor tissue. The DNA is TGTGCCAGCAGCGGGACAGGGACACAAGATACGCAGTATTTT. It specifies CASSGTGTQDTQYF.